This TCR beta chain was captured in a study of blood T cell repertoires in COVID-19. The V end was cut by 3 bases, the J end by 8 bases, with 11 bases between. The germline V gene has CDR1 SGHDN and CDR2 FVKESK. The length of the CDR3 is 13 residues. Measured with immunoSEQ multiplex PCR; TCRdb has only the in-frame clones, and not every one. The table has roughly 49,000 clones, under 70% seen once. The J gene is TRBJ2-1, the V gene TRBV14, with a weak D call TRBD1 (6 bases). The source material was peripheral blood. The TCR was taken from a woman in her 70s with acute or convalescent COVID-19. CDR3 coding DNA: TGTGCCAGCAGCCAGGGGGCGGGCGATGAGCAGTTCTTC. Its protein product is CASSQGAGDEQFF. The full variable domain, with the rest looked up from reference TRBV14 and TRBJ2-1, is EAGVTQFPSHSVIEKGQTVTLRCDPISGHDNLYWYRRVMGKEIKFLLHFVKESKQDESGMPNNRFLAERTGGTYSTLKVQPAELEDSGVYFCASSQGAGDEQFFGPGTRLTVL.